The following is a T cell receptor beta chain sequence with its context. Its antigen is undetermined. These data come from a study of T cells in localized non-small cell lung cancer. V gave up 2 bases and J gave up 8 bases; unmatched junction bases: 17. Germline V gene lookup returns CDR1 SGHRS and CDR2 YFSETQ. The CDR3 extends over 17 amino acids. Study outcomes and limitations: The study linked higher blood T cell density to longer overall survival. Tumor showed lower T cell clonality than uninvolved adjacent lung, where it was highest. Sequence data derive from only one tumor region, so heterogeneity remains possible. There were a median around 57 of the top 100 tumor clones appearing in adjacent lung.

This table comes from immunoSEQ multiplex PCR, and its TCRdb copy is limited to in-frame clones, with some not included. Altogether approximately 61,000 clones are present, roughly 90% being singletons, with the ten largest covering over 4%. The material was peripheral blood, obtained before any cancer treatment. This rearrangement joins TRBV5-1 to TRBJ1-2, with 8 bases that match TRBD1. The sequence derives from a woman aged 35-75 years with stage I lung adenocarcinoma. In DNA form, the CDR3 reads TGCGCCAGCAGCTTTACAGCAAACAGGGGGAGCTCCCGGGGCTACACCTTC. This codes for CASSFTANRGSSRGYTF.